The clone carrying this T cell receptor (beta chain) turned up a few times. Reverse transcribed after extraction, RNA yielded cDNA as the sequencing template. Clones were sequenced by immunoSEQ multiplex PCR, and TCRdb holds only the in-frame ones, with some missing. Here the sample spans about 170,000 clones, 58% being singletons. Stated treatment: oral pan-JAK inhibitor, 5-10 mg twice daily. The CDR3 covers 13 residues. CDR1 SQVTM and CDR2 ANQGSEA come from the germline V gene. The V end was cut by 4 bases, the J end by 7 bases, with 16 bases between. The sample comes from a study of CD8+ T cells in alopecia areata.

This sample comprised CD4+ T cells sorted from blood, obtained at roughly week 55, from a patient treated with tofacitinib. The rearrangement uses TRBV29-1 and TRBJ1-1; D is ambiguous. The TCR originated in a human donor with alopecia areata. The chain's CDR3 is CSVVRWVFGEAFF. The CDR3, as DNA: TGCAGCGTTGTTCGATGGGTTTTCGGTGAAGCTTTCTTT.